Listed below are T cell receptor beta chains from one sample, sequenced in a study of blood T cell repertoires in COVID-19. Profiling relied on immunoSEQ multiplex PCR, and the TCRdb table lists in-frame clones only, not all of them. This table holds some 89,000 clones, around nine tenths found once. Sequenced sample: peripheral blood. The receptors stem from a human donor in a cohort sampled during active COVID-19. Each CDR3 is given without its conserved first and last residue. The order of the fields is J gene, V gene, CDR3 protein.

J gene: TRBJ1-6; V gene: TRBV3-1/TRBV3-2; CDR3 protein: ASSQVGTGNSPLH
J gene: TRBJ2-7; V gene: TRBV5-3; CDR3 protein: ARSLAASYEQY
J gene: TRBJ1-2; V gene: TRBV6-5; CDR3 protein: ASRSGWDYGYT
J gene: TRBJ1-1; V gene: TRBV9; CDR3 protein: ASSVALDRSGAF
J gene: TRBJ1-1; V gene: TRBV4-1; CDR3 protein: ATRTRLAGLNTEAF
J gene: TRBJ1-4; V gene: TRBV19; CDR3 protein: ASSNTRRVFGEKLF
J gene: TRBJ1-5; V gene: TRBV10-3; CDR3 protein: AISDLRGPIITQH
J gene: TRBJ1-1; V gene: TRBV10-3; CDR3 protein: AISDNRNMNTEAF
J gene: TRBJ2-1; V gene: TRBV5-1; CDR3 protein: ASSLEPGGSYNEQF
J gene: TRBJ1-6; V gene: TRBV3-1/TRBV3-2; CDR3 protein: ASSQERGAPDNSPLH
J gene: TRBJ2-7; V gene: TRBV19; CDR3 protein: ASSPGQGGIVYEQY